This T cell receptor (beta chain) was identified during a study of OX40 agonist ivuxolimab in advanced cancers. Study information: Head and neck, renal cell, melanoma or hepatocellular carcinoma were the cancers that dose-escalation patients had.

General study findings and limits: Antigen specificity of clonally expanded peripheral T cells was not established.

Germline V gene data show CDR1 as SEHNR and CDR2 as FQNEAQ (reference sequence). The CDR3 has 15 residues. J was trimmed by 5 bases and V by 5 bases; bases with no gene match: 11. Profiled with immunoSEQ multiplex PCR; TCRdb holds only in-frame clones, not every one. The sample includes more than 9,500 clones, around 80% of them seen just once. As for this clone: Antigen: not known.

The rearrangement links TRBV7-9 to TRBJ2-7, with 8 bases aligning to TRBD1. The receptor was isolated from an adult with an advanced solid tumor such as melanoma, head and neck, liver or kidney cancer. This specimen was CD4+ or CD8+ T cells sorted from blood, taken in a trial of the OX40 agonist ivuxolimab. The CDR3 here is CASSPVSGQGDEQYF. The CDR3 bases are TGTGCCAGCAGCCCGGTATCCGGACAGGGCGACGAGCAGTACTTC.